This record concerns one TCR beta chain sequence. Its antigen is unidentified. The data were obtained in a study of shared clonotypes between healthy human individuals. Looked up from germline, CDR1 is SGHRS and CDR2 is YFSETQ. The trim removed 3 bases at V and 1 base at J, leaving 9 bases unmatched. The CDR3 is made up of 17 amino acids. The study drew its donors from healthy HIV-negative adults without recent acute infections or vaccinations. Study results and caveats: Rarefaction showed that sequencing of sorted subsets was incomplete (despite large depth). What naive subsets generally showed was a larger estimated richness than memory subsets showed.

The repertoire was sequenced with immunoSEQ multiplex PCR; TCRdb's copy has only in-frame clones and lacks some. The data contain some 2,100,000 clones, approximately 96% of them seen just once; the ten biggest clones take up roughly 0.13%. The V gene is TRBV5-1, the J gene TRBJ2-3, with 9 nucleotides matching TRBD1. The origin of this receptor is a man between 18 and 35 years old in good health. Material for sequencing was naive CD4+ T cells sorted from blood. Specified subset: CD45RA+ positively selected. CDR3 bases: TGCGCCAGCAGCTCCTACAGGGGGCGCGAGGGCACAGATACGCAGTATTTT. Its translation is CASSSYRGREGTDTQYF.